The next 18 T cell receptor beta chains were all read from a single sample in a study of monozygotic twins with inflammatory bowel disease. TCRdb processed the 5' RACE reads again and assigns one entry to each CDR3 protein, with no DNA. The sample has 110,000 to 150,000 distinct CDR3 sequences. Material: blood. These receptor sequences come from a human donor with ulcerative colitis or Crohn's disease, or a healthy co-twin of an affected twin (not recorded which).

This sequence joins TRBV20-1 and TRBJ1-1. The CDR3 sequence is 12 residues long. From germline, CDR1 is DFQATT and CDR2 SNEGSKA (reference sequence). Here the CDR3 reads CSASGLNAEAFF.

The chain carries TRBV20-1 and TRBJ1-1. The CDR3 length is 12 residues. The germline V gene encodes CDR1 DFQATT and CDR2 SNEGSKA (reference sequence). CDR3 region: CSARAQVTEAFF.

This chain uses TRBV10-3 with TRBJ2-1; the D gene TCRdb calls, TRBD1, cannot be checked with no DNA. The CDR3 extends over 11 amino acids. CDR1 ENHRY and CDR2 SYGVKD come from the germline V gene. CDR3 protein: CAIGPVDEQFF.

This chain links TRBV15 with TRBJ2-7; the D call of TRBD2 rests on TCRdb alone, since no DNA is present to check it. The germline gives CDR1 LNHNV, CDR2 YYDKDF (reference sequence). The length of the CDR3 is 15 residues. CDR3 sequence reads: CATAAILAGDYEQYF.

The chain is built from TRBV4-2 and TRBJ1-2; TCRdb indicates TRBD1, and absent DNA this call remains unverified. The CDR3 consists of 14 residues. Per germline, CDR1 LGHNA and CDR2 YNFKEQ. CDR3 residues: CVSSPKGNSYGYTF.

This chain joins TRBV10-3 and TRBJ1-1. Per the germline V gene, CDR1 is ENHRY and CDR2 is SYGVKD. There are 15 residues in the CDR3. The CDR3 loop is CAISERQGGNTEAFF.

The chain carries TRBV5-1 and TRBJ1-5; without DNA, the TCRdb call of TRBD1 cannot be checked. The CDR3 is 15 residues long. The germline gives CDR1 SGHRS, CDR2 YFSETQ. The CDR3 loop reads CASSLEAGRNQPQHF.

CDR3 in amino acids: CASSFGTSGGGANVLTF. The chain is built from TRBV12-3 or TRBV12-4 and TRBJ2-6; checking the TCRdb D call of TRBD2 is not possible without DNA. The CDR3 consists of 17 residues.

J is TRBJ2-1 and V is TRBV19; TCRdb's D call, TRBD1, is unchecked because there is no DNA. This CDR3 has 13 residues. CDR1 is LNHDA and CDR2 is SQIVND in the germline V gene (reference sequence). The CDR3 loop reads CASTGQGLHVQFF.

The chain uses TRBV11-2 and TRBJ2-2; the D gene TCRdb calls, TRBD2, cannot be checked with no DNA. Germline CDR1 SGHAT, CDR2 FQNNGV. The CDR3 totals 21 residues. CDR3 sequence: CASSSRRTSLFQIANTGELFF.

V usage is TRBV4-1 and J usage is TRBJ2-7; lacking DNA, the TRBD1 call made by TCRdb goes unchecked. The CDR3 has 17 amino acids. Germline V lookup: CDR1 MGHRA, CDR2 YSYEKL. CDR3 protein: CASSQDRSAGQVYEQYF.

V is TRBV29-1 and J is TRBJ2-5. The length of the CDR3 is 12 residues. Germline CDR1 SQVTM, CDR2 ANQGSEA. CDR3 amino acids: CSVGTQVETQYF. Using reference TRBV29-1 and TRBJ2-5 for the parts outside the CDR3, the full variable domain is SAVISQKPSRDICQRGTSLTIQCQVDSQVTMMFWYRQQPGQSLTLIATANQGSEATYESGFVIDKFPISRPNLTFSTLTVSNMSPEDSSIYLCSVGTQVETQYFGPGTRLLVL.

V is TRBV29-1 and J is TRBJ2-2; with no DNA, the TCRdb D assignment of TRBD1 cannot be verified. The CDR3 sequence is 12 residues long. The germline gives CDR1 SQVTM, CDR2 ANQGSEA. The CDR3 reads CSAVGVHGELFF.

V usage is TRBV5-1 and J usage is TRBJ2-1. The CDR3 consists of 15 residues. Germline assignment: CDR1 SGHRS and CDR2 YFSETQ. The CDR3 is CASSTDGSSYNEQFF.

J is TRBJ1-1 and V is TRBV5-6. Germline assignment: CDR1 SGHDT and CDR2 YYEEEE. CDR3 length: 12 amino acids. CDR3 protein: CASPILNTEAFF.

This CDR3 is CASSLRTGLGEQYF. The rearrangement joins TRBV7-2 to TRBJ2-7; there is no DNA to check the TCRdb D call of TRBD1. CDR1 is SGHTA and CDR2 is FQGNSA in the germline V gene. This CDR3 region has 14 residues.

The chain joins TRBV4-3 to TRBJ2-3; TCRdb names TRBD1, which stays unverified in the absence of DNA. CDR3 length: 18 residues. Germline CDR1 and CDR2: LGHNA and YSLEER. CDR3 sequence: CASSHQGIAGTSTDTQYF.

The chain has TRBV24-1 and TRBJ1-5. From germline, CDR1 is KGHDR and CDR2 SFDVKD. The CDR3 has 14 residues. This CDR3 reads CATSAAVVNQPQHF.